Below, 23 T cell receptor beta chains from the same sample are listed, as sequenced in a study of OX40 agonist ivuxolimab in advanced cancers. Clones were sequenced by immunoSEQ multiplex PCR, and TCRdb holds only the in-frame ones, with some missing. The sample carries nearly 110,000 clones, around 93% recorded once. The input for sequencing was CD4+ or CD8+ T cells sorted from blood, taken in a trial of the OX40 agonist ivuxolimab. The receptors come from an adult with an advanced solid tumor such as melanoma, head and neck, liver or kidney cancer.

The chain's CDR3 is CASSQGIEGNQPQHF. The CDR3 DNA reads TGCGCCAGCAGCCAAGGGATCGAGGGCAATCAGCCCCAGCATTTT. The chain links TRBV4-1 to TRBJ1-5; no reliable D call. V lost 1 base, J lost 2 bases, and 9 bases lay in between. There are 15 residues in the CDR3. Germline V gives CDR1 MGHRA, CDR2 YSYEKL.

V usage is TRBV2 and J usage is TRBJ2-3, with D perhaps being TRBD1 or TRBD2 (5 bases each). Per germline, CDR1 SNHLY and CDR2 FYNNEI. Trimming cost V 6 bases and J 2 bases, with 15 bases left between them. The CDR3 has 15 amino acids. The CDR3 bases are TGTGCCAGCAGGGAGGACAAGACCTACACAGATACGCAGTATTTT. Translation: CASREDKTYTDTQYF.

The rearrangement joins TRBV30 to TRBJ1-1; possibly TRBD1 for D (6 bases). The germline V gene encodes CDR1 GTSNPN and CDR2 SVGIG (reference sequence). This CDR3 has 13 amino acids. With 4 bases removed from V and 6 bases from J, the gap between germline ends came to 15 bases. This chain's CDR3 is CAWNRAMRPEAFF. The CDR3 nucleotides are TGTGCCTGGAACAGGGCGATGAGGCCTGAAGCTTTCTTT.

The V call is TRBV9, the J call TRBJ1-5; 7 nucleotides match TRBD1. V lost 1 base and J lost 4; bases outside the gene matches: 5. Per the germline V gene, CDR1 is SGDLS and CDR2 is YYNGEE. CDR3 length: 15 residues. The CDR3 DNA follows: TGTGCCAGCAGCGTAACCGGGACAGCGAATCAGCCCCAGCATTTT. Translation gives CASSVTGTANQPQHF.

For the CDR3, the DNA is TGTGCCAGCTGTGCGGCCCTCGACCCCTACGAGCAGTACTTC. This encodes CASCAALDPYEQYF. The chain links TRBV2 to TRBJ2-7; D is uncertain. Germline CDR1 SNHLY, CDR2 FYNNEI. The CDR3 covers 14 residues. Trimming cost V 8 bases and J 2 bases, with 16 bases left between them.

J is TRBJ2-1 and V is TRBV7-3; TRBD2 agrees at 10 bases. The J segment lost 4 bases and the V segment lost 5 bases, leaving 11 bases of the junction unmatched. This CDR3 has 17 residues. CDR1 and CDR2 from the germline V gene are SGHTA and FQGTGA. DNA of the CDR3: TGTGCCAGCAGCCAGGCCGCCGGGACTAGCGCATACAATGAGCAGTTCTTC. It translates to CASSQAAGTSAYNEQFF. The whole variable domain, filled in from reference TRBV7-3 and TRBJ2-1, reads GAGVSQTPSNKVTEKGKYVELRCDPISGHTALYWYRQSLGQGPEFLIYFQGTGAADDSGLPNDRFFAVRPEGSVSTLKIQRTERGDSAVYLCASSQAAGTSAYNEQFFGPGTRLTVL.

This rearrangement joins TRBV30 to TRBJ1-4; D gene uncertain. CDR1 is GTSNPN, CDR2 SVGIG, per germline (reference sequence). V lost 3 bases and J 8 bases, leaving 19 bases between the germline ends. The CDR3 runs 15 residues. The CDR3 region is CAWSHLLGPHEKLFF. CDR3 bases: TGTGCCTGGAGCCACTTACTTGGCCCTCACGAAAAACTGTTTTTT.

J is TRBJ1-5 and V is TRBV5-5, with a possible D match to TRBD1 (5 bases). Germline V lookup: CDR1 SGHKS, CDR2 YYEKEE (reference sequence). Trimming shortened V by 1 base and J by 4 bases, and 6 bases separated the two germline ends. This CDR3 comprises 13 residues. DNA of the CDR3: TGTGCCAGCAGCTTGCGGGGGAATCAGCCCCAGCATTTT. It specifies CASSLRGNQPQHF.

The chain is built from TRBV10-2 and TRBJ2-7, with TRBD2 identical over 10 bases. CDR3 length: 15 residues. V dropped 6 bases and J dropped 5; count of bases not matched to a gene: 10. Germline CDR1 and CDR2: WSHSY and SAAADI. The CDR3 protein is CASSDEAGGTHEQYF. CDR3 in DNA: TGCGCCAGCAGCGATGAAGCGGGAGGGACCCACGAGCAGTACTTC.

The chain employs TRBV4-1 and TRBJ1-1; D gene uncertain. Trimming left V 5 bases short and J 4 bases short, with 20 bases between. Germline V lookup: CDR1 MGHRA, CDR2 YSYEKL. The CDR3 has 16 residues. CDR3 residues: CASSTLFITGSTEAFF. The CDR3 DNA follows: TGCGCCAGCAGCACACTCTTTATAACGGGAAGCACTGAAGCTTTCTTT.

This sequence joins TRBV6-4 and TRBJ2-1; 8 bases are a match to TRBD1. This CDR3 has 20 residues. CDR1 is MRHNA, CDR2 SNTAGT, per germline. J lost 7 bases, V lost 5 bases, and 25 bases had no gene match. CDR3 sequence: CASSPTIKDRDEATDNEQFF. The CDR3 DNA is TGTGCCAGCAGTCCCACGATTAAGGACAGGGACGAGGCTACAGATAATGAGCAGTTCTTC.

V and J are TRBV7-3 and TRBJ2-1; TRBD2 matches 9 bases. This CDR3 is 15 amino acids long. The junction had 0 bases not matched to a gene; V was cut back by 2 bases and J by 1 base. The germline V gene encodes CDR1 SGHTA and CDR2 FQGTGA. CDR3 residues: CASSLLAGSYNEQFF. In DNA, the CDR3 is TGTGCCAGCAGCTTACTAGCGGGGTCCTACAATGAGCAGTTCTTC.

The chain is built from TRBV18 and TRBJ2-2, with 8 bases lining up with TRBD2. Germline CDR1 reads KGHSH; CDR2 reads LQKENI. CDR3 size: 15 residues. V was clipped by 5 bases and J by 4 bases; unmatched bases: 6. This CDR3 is CASSEQRGGTGELFF. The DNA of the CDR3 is TGTGCCAGCTCAGAACAACGGGGGGGCACCGGGGAGCTGTTTTTT.

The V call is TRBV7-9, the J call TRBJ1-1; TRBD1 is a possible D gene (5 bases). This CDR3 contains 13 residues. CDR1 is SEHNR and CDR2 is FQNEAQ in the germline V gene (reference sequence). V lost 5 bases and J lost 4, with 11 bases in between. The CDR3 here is CASSLDRGTEAFF. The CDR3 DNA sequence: TGTGCCAGCAGCCTTGATAGGGGCACTGAAGCTTTCTTT.

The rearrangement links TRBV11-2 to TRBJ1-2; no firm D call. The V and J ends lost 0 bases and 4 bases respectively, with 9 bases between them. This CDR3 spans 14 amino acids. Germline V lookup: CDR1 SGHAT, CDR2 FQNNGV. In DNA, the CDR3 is TGTGCCAGCAGCTTAGATCTAACCGGCTATGGCTACACCTTC. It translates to CASSLDLTGYGYTF.

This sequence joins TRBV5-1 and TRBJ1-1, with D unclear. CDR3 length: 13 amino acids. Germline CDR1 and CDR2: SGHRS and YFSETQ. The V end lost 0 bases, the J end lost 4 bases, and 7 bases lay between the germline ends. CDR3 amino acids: CASSLAGVTEAFF. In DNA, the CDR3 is TGCGCCAGCAGCTTGGCCGGGGTCACTGAAGCTTTCTTT.

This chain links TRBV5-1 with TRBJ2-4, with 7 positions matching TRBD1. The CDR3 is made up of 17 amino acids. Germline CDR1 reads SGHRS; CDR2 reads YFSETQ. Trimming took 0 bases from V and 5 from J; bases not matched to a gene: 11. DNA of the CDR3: TGCGCCAGCAGCTTGGAACCCTCGGACAGGACCCAAAACATTCAGTACTTC. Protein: CASSLEPSDRTQNIQYF.

CDR3 bases: TGTGCCAGCAGTACCTTGGGGACAGGTCAAGAGACCCAGTACTTC. Encoded protein: CASSTLGTGQETQYF. The chain combines TRBV28 with TRBJ2-5, with 8 nucleotides matching TRBD1. Germline-derived CDR1 and CDR2 are MDHEN and SYDVKM. The V segment lost 5 bases and the J segment 2 bases; nucleotides outside the gene matches: 7. The CDR3 consists of 15 residues.

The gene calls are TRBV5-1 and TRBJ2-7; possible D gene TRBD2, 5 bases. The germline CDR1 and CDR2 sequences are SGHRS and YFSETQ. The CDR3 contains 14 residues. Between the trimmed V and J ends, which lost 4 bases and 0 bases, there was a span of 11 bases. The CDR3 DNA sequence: TGCGCCAGCAGCGCCCGGGGTAACTCCTACGAGCAGTACTTC. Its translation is CASSARGNSYEQYF.

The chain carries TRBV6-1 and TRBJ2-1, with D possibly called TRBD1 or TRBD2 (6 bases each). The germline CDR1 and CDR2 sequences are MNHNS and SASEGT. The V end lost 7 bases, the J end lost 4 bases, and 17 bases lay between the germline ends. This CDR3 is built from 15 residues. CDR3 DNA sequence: TGTGCCAGCAATAGGGGGGAAGCAGGTTACAATGAGCAGTTCTTC. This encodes CASNRGEAGYNEQFF.

The chain's CDR3 is CASSQGRGPLDQPQHF. CDR3 coding DNA: TGCGCCAGCAGCCAAGGTCGGGGGCCCCTCGATCAGCCCCAGCATTTT. This chain links TRBV4-1 with TRBJ1-5, with D possibly TRBD1 on 6 matching bases. Germline values: CDR1 MGHRA, CDR2 YSYEKL. The CDR3 is 16 amino acids. V lost 1 base and J lost 5, with 15 bases in between.

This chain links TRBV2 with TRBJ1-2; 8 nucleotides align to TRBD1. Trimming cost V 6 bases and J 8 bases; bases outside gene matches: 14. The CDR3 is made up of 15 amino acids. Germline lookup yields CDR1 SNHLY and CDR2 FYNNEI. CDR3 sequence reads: CASSGQGPSLTGYTF. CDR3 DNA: TGTGCCAGCAGCGGACAGGGACCCTCCTTGACGGGCTACACCTTC.

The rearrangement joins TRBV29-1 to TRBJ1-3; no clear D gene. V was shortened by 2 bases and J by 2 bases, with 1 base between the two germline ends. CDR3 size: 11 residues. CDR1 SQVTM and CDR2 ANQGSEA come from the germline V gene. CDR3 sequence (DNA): TGCAGCGTTGAAACTGGAAACACCATATATTTT. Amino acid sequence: CSVETGNTIYF.